This T cell receptor (beta chain) was identified in a study of T cells in Graves' hyperthyroidism and ophthalmopathy. At the level of the study: The authors collected peripheral blood at initial diagnosis, before any treatment.

Participants, patients aged 18 to 65, had newly diagnosed hyperthyroidism with a duration under 2 months. The CDR3 is made up of 12 amino acids. The V end was cut by 6 bases, the J end by 9 bases, with 11 bases between. The germline V gene has CDR1 MNHEY and CDR2 SVGEGT. The source material, RNA transcripts, was used to amplify TCR beta CDR3 regions. An initial round of RT-PCR targeting the TCR CDR3 relied on the HTBI primer set. One entry per CDR3 protein results from TCRdb running MiXCR on the multiplex PCR reads. The sample holds roughly 160,000 distinct CDR3 sequences; about 9% are singletons and the top ten take 22%. In its sample, this clonotype was seen many times.

Sequenced input: blood. The clonotype originates from a woman under 30 with Graves' hyperthyroidism that later progressed to Graves' ophthalmopathy. The V gene is TRBV6-2 or TRBV6-3, the J gene TRBJ2-2; no clear D gene. Here the CDR3 reads CASRASQWELFF. In DNA form, the CDR3 reads TGTGCCAGCAGGGCGTCCCAGTGGGAGCTGTTTTTT.